This record concerns one T cell receptor beta chain sequence. Its specificity is unknown. TCRdb's copy holds only in-frame clones and misses some; the assay was immunoSEQ multiplex PCR. There are fewer than 25,000 clones in the sample; just over 75% occur only once, and 20% to 30% lies in the top ten. Before the COVID-19 pandemic, during about 2011-2019, CD4+ T cells were taken from unexposed donors. Isolation of CD4+ T cells took place after nine to ten days in culture. This specimen comes from a study of CD4 T cells in relation to SARS-CoV-2 and coronaviruses. Background on the study: PBMCs were cultured with antigen for roughly 10 days before TCR beta sequencing.

Specimen: CD4+ T cells from PBMCs, cultured in vitro. This TCR was sampled from a human donor in good health.

In DNA, the CDR3 is TGTGCCAGCAGCCCCCATCCGCGGGGATCCTCTGGAAACACCATATATTTT. It codes for CASSPHPRGSSGNTIYF. V and J are TRBV9 and TRBJ1-3, with D uncertain. This CDR3 has 17 residues. V gave up 4 bases and J gave up 0 bases, with 17 bases separating them. The germline gives CDR1 SGDLS, CDR2 YYNGEE.